This T cell receptor beta chain comes out of a study of control samples from healthy donors and cancer patients. Some clones are missing from TCRdb's copy, which holds only in-frame ones; the method was immunoSEQ multiplex PCR. The sample has a few hundred thousand clones, 90% seen once; the top ten hold approximately 6.3%. V was trimmed by 3 bases and J by 9 bases, leaving 16 bases between them. CDR3 length equals 14 residues. Germline CDR1 and CDR2: SGHDT and YYEEEE. This chain uses TRBV5-6 with TRBJ2-1; D remains unclear. The clonotype originates from a man aged 35 to 55 with head and neck cancer. Sequenced material: PBMCs. As DNA, the CDR3 is TGTGCCAGCAGCTCCGGGCTCGGGTGGGGTGAGCAGTTCTTC. Its translation: CASSSGLGWGEQFF.